The rows below give T cell receptor beta chains drawn from one sample of a study of blood T cell repertoires in COVID-19. The repertoire was sequenced with immunoSEQ multiplex PCR; TCRdb's copy has only in-frame clones and lacks some. The sample contains just under 60,000 clones, less than 85% of which appear only once. The sequenced sample was peripheral blood. The receptors come from a human donor in a cohort sampled during active COVID-19. The CDR3 runs from the conserved cysteine through the conserved F or W. Fields, in order: D gene, V gene, CDR3 protein. The D gene is left open where the match is weak.

d_call: .
v_call: TRBV11-3
cdr3_aa: CASSGFDSPYEQYF

d_call: .
v_call: TRBV5-6
cdr3_aa: CASRPRRIGQGADTQYF

d_call: TRBD2
v_call: TRBV19
cdr3_aa: CASSKASGSANEQFF

d_call: TRBD2
v_call: TRBV27
cdr3_aa: CASSLLASGSTFF

d_call: .
v_call: TRBV29-1
cdr3_aa: CSVWVGGVNTGELFF

d_call: .
v_call: TRBV3-1/TRBV3-2
cdr3_aa: CASSQRNSGTYGNTIYF

d_call: .
v_call: TRBV6-2/TRBV6-3
cdr3_aa: CASSSRIGTPSQPQHF

d_call: .
v_call: TRBV7-9
cdr3_aa: CASSFSGANEKLFF

d_call: TRBD1
v_call: TRBV28
cdr3_aa: CASSLKDRVYSEQYF

d_call: .
v_call: TRBV5-1
cdr3_aa: CASSLLQENTEAFF

d_call: .
v_call: TRBV10-3
cdr3_aa: CAISYSLSGELFF

d_call: .
v_call: TRBV4-3
cdr3_aa: CASSRRFVGTDTQYF

d_call: TRBD2
v_call: TRBV11-2
cdr3_aa: CASSRGGAGRGEQYF

d_call: .
v_call: TRBV7-9
cdr3_aa: CASSFGGSSTDTQYF

d_call: TRBD2
v_call: TRBV11-2
cdr3_aa: CASSRGTGTSAPEQYF

d_call: TRBD1
v_call: TRBV4-1
cdr3_aa: CASSPQTGMNTGELFF

d_call: .
v_call: TRBV20-1
cdr3_aa: CSALDEETQYF

d_call: TRBD1
v_call: TRBV27
cdr3_aa: CASKVQGVGTGELFF

d_call: TRBD2
v_call: TRBV27
cdr3_aa: CASSPPGLALGNEQFF

d_call: .
v_call: TRBV11-2
cdr3_aa: CASSLDVRTDNEQFF